These 15 T cell receptor beta chains were sequenced from one sample in a study of blood T cell repertoires in COVID-19. Assay: immunoSEQ multiplex PCR; the TCRdb copy retains only in-frame clones and omits some. The sample shows roughly 120,000 clones, over 75% of them seen only once. The sequenced sample was peripheral blood. Receptor source: an elderly man with acute or convalescent COVID-19.

This chain joins TRBV18 and TRBJ1-5, with 7 bases fitting TRBD1. The CDR3 has 15 residues. Germline V lookup: CDR1 KGHSH, CDR2 LQKENI. V gave up 2 bases and J gave up 7 bases; unmatched junction bases: 8. The CDR3, as DNA: TGTGCCAGCTCACCAATGGGGACAGAGGACCAGCCCCAGCATTTT. It yields the protein CASSPMGTEDQPQHF.

The chain combines TRBV5-1 with TRBJ2-2; weak D call: TRBD2 (6 bases). Germline CDR1 is SGHRS and CDR2 is YFSETQ. V lost 2 bases and J lost 7, with 9 bases in between. The CDR3 runs 13 residues. CDR3 sequence reads: CASSFRGGGELFF. The CDR3 DNA reads TGCGCCAGCAGCTTTAGGGGAGGCGGGGAGCTGTTTTTT.

The V gene is TRBV11-1, the J gene TRBJ1-1; D gene ambiguous. Germline assignment: CDR1 SGHAT and CDR2 FQDESV (reference sequence). Trimming cost V 4 bases and J 1 base, with 13 bases left between them. The CDR3 sequence is 15 residues long. CDR3 sequence: CASSSPRGQNTEAFF. The CDR3 bases are TGTGCCAGCAGCTCTCCCCGAGGGCAGAACACTGAAGCTTTCTTT.

The chain joins TRBV3-1 (or the pseudogene TRBV3-2) to TRBJ1-6; the D gene is possibly TRBD1 (5 bases). The CDR3 sequence is 17 residues long. Germline assignment: CDR1 LGHDT and CDR2 YNNKEL (reference sequence). V was shortened by 2 bases and J by 9 bases, with 20 bases between the two germline ends. The chain's CDR3 is CASSQSAGGFTGSPLHF. The CDR3 DNA reads TGTGCCAGCAGCCAATCAGCGGGAGGATTTACAGGTTCACCCCTCCACTTT.

The gene calls are TRBV18 and TRBJ2-3, with a weak D call TRBD2 (6 bases). Per the germline V gene, CDR1 is KGHSH and CDR2 is LQKENI. This CDR3 has 14 residues. The V end lost 7 bases, the J end lost 0 bases, and 11 bases lay between the germline ends. CDR3 in DNA: TGTGCCAGCTACGACGGGAGAAGCACAGATACGCAGTATTTT. Amino acid sequence: CASYDGRSTDTQYF.

The chain couples TRBV29-1 to TRBJ2-5; D possibly corresponds to TRBD1 (6 bases). CDR3 length: 12 residues. Trimming took off 8 bases at V and 3 bases at J, with 13 bases between the two ends. Per the germline V gene, CDR1 is SQVTM and CDR2 is ANQGSEA. This chain's CDR3 is CSTIQGKETQYF. CDR3 sequence (DNA): TGCAGCACTATCCAGGGGAAAGAGACCCAGTACTTC.

This clone has just a few counts. V usage is TRBV10-2 and J usage is TRBJ1-2, with D perhaps matching TRBD1 (5 bases). Germline CDR1 and CDR2: WSHSY and SAAADI. The CDR3 sequence is 13 residues long. V lost 3 bases to trimming and J lost 8 bases, with 13 bases between them. The CDR3 DNA reads as TGCGCCAGCAGTGAACGGGGGTTGGGGGGCTACACCTTC. It specifies CASSERGLGGYTF.

CDR3 DNA: TGTGCCAGCAGTGGTTGGGAGGGCCCGAGCACAGATACGCAGTATTTT. Its protein is CASSGWEGPSTDTQYF. The V gene is TRBV25-1, the J gene TRBJ2-3; 7 bases line up with TRBD2. V dropped 4 bases and J dropped 0; count of bases not matched to a gene: 7. The CDR3 sequence is 16 residues long. CDR1 is MGHDK and CDR2 is SYGVNS in the germline V gene.

The chain recombines TRBV3-1 (or the pseudogene TRBV3-2) with TRBJ2-2, with D possibly matching TRBD1 (6 bases). The ends were cut back, 3 bases at V and 8 bases at J, with 19 bases in the middle. The germline V gene encodes CDR1 LGHDT and CDR2 YNNKEL (reference sequence). The CDR3 runs to 16 residues. The CDR3 is CASSQYSEIGTGELFF. The CDR3 coding sequence is TGTGCCAGCAGCCAGTACTCCGAGATAGGGACAGGGGAGCTGTTTTTT.

The chain employs TRBV6-4 and TRBJ1-1; 7 bases are shared with TRBD1. V lost 4 bases and J lost 5; bases outside the gene matches: 4. Per the germline V gene, CDR1 is MRHNA and CDR2 is SNTAGT. The CDR3 extends over 13 amino acids. DNA of the CDR3: TGTGCCAGCAGTGCTCTCAGGGGGACTGAAGCTTTCTTT. It translates to CASSALRGTEAFF.

This clone appeared once. The V gene is TRBV5-4, the J gene TRBJ2-5; D unclear. The V end lost 0 bases, the J end lost 2 bases, and 8 bases lay between the germline ends. The CDR3 contains 14 residues. Germline V gene data show CDR1 as SGHNT and CDR2 as YYREEE (reference sequence). The CDR3 DNA is TGTGCCAGCAGCTTGGCCTCCTTACAAGAGACCCAGTACTTC. The encoded protein is CASSLASLQETQYF.

This clone has only one observation. V gene TRBV6-4 combines with J gene TRBJ1-1; no reliable D call. The germline V and J ends were trimmed by 5 bases and 1 base, with 8 bases remaining between them. The CDR3 is 13 residues long. Germline V gene sequence: CDR1 MRHNA, CDR2 SNTAGT. The CDR3 region has the DNA TGTGCCAGCAGTTCTAACGAGAACACTGAAGCTTTCTTT. Protein sequence: CASSSNENTEAFF.

Only a few counts were recorded for this clone. The chain joins TRBV11-3 to TRBJ2-1; 12 positions match TRBD2. V lost 0 bases to trimming and J lost 7 bases; unmatched junction nucleotides: 10. Germline V gene lookup returns CDR1 SGHNT and CDR2 YENEEA. The CDR3 loop spans 18 amino acids. In DNA form, the CDR3 reads TGTGCCAGCAGCTTAGAATTTGGCCTAGCGGGAGGGGTAAATGAGCAGTTCTTC. This translates into CASSLEFGLAGGVNEQFF.

This clone was seen a single time. The chain combines TRBV7-3 with TRBJ2-6, with TRBD1 identical over 7 bases. Trimming took 5 bases from V and 4 from J; bases not matched to a gene: 8. CDR1 and CDR2 from the germline V gene are SGHTA and FQGTGA. This CDR3 has 16 residues. In DNA form, the CDR3 reads TGTGCCAGCAGCCCCTTGACAGGGTCGGGGGCCAACGTCCTGACTTTC. Its protein product is CASSPLTGSGANVLTF.

The chain uses TRBV6-5 and TRBJ1-2, with 8 bases aligning to TRBD1. The J segment lost 7 bases and the V segment lost 5 bases, leaving 6 bases of the junction unmatched. Germline-derived CDR1 and CDR2 are MNHEY and SVGAGI. This CDR3 comprises 13 residues. Here the CDR3 DNA reads TGTGCCAGCAGTCTGGACAGGGCGGTTGGCTACACCTTC. This sequence encodes CASSLDRAVGYTF.